The subject of this entry is one T cell receptor beta chain. Its antigen is unknown. This record comes from a study of cytomegalovirus exposure and HLA in healthy donors. Points from the study as a whole: Reportedly, TCR beta sequences accurately predicted HLA-A and HLA-B alleles in most subjects. As immune exposure information, only CMV serostatus was available. In a later analysis, TCR beta V- and J-gene trimming showed a link to a missense DCLRE1C variant.

Participants comprised healthy donors of bone marrow. PCR employed 60 Vbeta and 13 Jbeta primers. Profiling relied on immunoSEQ multiplex PCR, and the TCRdb table lists in-frame clones only, not all of them. The sample carries about 160,000 clones, around 90% recorded once. V shed 5 bases, J shed 1 base, and the junction held 9 bases outside the gene matches. The length of the CDR3 is 17 residues. Germline V CDR1 and CDR2: SGHTA, FQGTGA. The sequenced sample consisted of PBMCs. The receptor was isolated from a woman younger than 45 in good health and CMV-seronegative. The V and J genes are TRBV7-3 and TRBJ2-3, with 10 bases identical to TRBD1. Written as DNA, the CDR3 is TGTGCCAGCAGCCTCTCCCGCGGACAGGGGGGCACAGATACGCAGTATTTT. This sequence encodes CASSLSRGQGGTDTQYF.